The rows below give T cell receptor beta chains drawn from one sample of a study of T-cell reconstitution after alpha-beta-depleted transplantation in children. TCRdb itself ran the PCR reads through MiXCR, one entry per CDR3 protein. The sample carries about 610,000 distinct CDR3 sequences, about 10% recorded once. Sample: PBMCs from the stem cell graft donor, taken from the stem cell graft. All receptors derive from a human donor who donated a stem cell graft to a child with acute myeloid leukemia. Each CDR3 is given with its conserved first and last residue. Each record gives: D gene, J gene, clone size, V gene, CDR3 protein, CDR3 DNA. The D gene is left open where the match is weak. Where a row states a size, it is once, few, many or the class of an expanded clone; other rows omit it.

d_gene: TRBD2; j_gene: TRBJ2-7; abundance: many; v_gene: TRBV20-1; CDR3aa: CSARASSGTSGKELYEQYF; CDR3nt: TGCAGTGCTAGAGCTAGTTCCGGGACTAGCGGAAAAGAGCTCTACGAGCAGTACTTC
d_gene: TRBD2; j_gene: TRBJ2-1; abundance: many; v_gene: TRBV27; CDR3aa: CASSPPGLAGGLGNEQFF; CDR3nt: TGTGCCAGCAGTCCCCCGGGACTAGCGGGAGGCCTTGGCAATGAGCAGTTCTTC
d_gene: TRBD1; j_gene: TRBJ1-5; abundance: few; v_gene: TRBV6-2/TRBV6-3; CDR3aa: CASSYALLRGRDDQPQHF; CDR3nt: TGTGCCAGCAGTTACGCCCTCCTCAGGGGGCGCGACGATCAGCCCCAGCATTTT
d_gene: TRBD1; j_gene: TRBJ2-1; abundance: many; v_gene: TRBV5-1; CDR3aa: CASSLRTGAALDEQFF; CDR3nt: TGCGCCAGCAGCTTACGGACAGGGGCAGCTCTAGATGAGCAGTTCTTC
d_gene: NA; j_gene: TRBJ1-1; abundance: few; v_gene: TRBV28; CDR3aa: CASSLGLYEAFF; CDR3nt: TGTGCCAGCAGCCTAGGGCTTTATGAAGCTTTCTTT
d_gene: NA; j_gene: TRBJ1-6; abundance: few; v_gene: TRBV7-2; CDR3aa: CASSFLGKSYNSPLHF; CDR3nt: TGTGCCAGCAGCTTTCTCGGGAAGTCCTATAATTCACCCCTCCACTTT
d_gene: NA; j_gene: TRBJ2-2; abundance: few; v_gene: TRBV7-3; CDR3aa: CASSLRGTAGAGELFF; CDR3nt: TGTGCCAGCAGCTTAAGAGGGACAGCGGGAGCCGGGGAGCTGTTTTTT
d_gene: NA; j_gene: TRBJ2-6; abundance: many; v_gene: TRBV29-1; CDR3aa: CSVYSSTGANVLTF; CDR3nt: TGCAGCGTGTATTCTAGCACTGGGGCCAACGTCCTGACTTTC
d_gene: NA; j_gene: TRBJ2-1; abundance: many; v_gene: TRBV20-1; CDR3aa: CSALILEVSYNEQFF; CDR3nt: TGCAGTGCCTTAATCCTAGAGGTATCGTACAATGAGCAGTTCTTC
d_gene: NA; j_gene: TRBJ1-1; abundance: few; v_gene: TRBV29-1; CDR3aa: CSAPGRGLNTEAFF; CDR3nt: TGCAGCGCTCCCGGTCGGGGGCTGAACACTGAAGCTTTCTTT
d_gene: TRBD1; j_gene: TRBJ1-1; abundance: few; v_gene: TRBV9; CDR3aa: CASSVGTGGENTEAFF; CDR3nt: TGTGCCAGCAGCGTCGGAACAGGGGGCGAGAACACTGAAGCTTTCTTT
d_gene: TRBD1; j_gene: TRBJ1-6; abundance: few; v_gene: TRBV12-3/TRBV12-4; CDR3aa: CASSLDRLNSPLHF; CDR3nt: TGTGCCAGCAGTTTGGACAGGCTCAATTCACCCCTCCACTTT
d_gene: NA; j_gene: TRBJ1-4; abundance: many; v_gene: TRBV24-1; CDR3aa: CATSAGGNEKLFF; CDR3nt: TGTGCCACCAGTGCCGGAGGTAATGAAAAACTGTTTTTT
d_gene: TRBD1; j_gene: TRBJ1-5; abundance: NA; v_gene: TRBV5-1; CDR3aa: CASSLDQGGGQPQHF; CDR3nt: TGCGCCAGCAGCTTGGATCAGGGGGGAGGGCAGCCCCAGCATTTT
d_gene: NA; j_gene: TRBJ1-4; abundance: few; v_gene: TRBV29-1; CDR3aa: CSARLGFDMLFF; CDR3nt: TGCAGCGCCCGACTGGGATTTGATATGCTGTTTTTT
d_gene: TRBD2; j_gene: TRBJ2-7; abundance: NA; v_gene: TRBV12-3/TRBV12-4; CDR3aa: CASSFTGGGREQYF; CDR3nt: TGTGCCAGCAGTTTTACGGGAGGGGGTCGAGAGCAGTACTTC
d_gene: NA; j_gene: TRBJ2-2; abundance: many; v_gene: TRBV5-1; CDR3aa: CASSSTPPGPGASGELFF; CDR3nt: TGCGCCAGCAGCTCTACTCCTCCGGGGCCAGGGGCGTCCGGGGAGCTGTTTTTT
d_gene: NA; j_gene: TRBJ2-7; abundance: few; v_gene: TRBV9; CDR3aa: CASSPQSGPDLGEQYF; CDR3nt: TGTGCCAGCAGCCCACAGAGCGGGCCTGACCTTGGCGAGCAGTACTTC
d_gene: NA; j_gene: TRBJ2-2; abundance: few; v_gene: TRBV19; CDR3aa: CASQLGQTGELFF; CDR3nt: TGTGCCAGTCAATTGGGGCAGACCGGGGAGCTGTTTTTT
d_gene: NA; j_gene: TRBJ2-5; abundance: NA; v_gene: TRBV28; CDR3aa: CASRDLAETQYF; CDR3nt: TGTGCCAGCAGGGATTTAGCAGAGACCCAGTACTTC
d_gene: NA; j_gene: TRBJ1-1; abundance: many; v_gene: TRBV10-3; CDR3aa: CAISESGGGAEAFF; CDR3nt: TGTGCCATCAGTGAGTCCGGGGGGGGCGCTGAAGCTTTCTTT
d_gene: TRBD2; j_gene: TRBJ2-1; abundance: few; v_gene: TRBV20-1; CDR3aa: CSAPGLAGVRNEQFF; CDR3nt: TGCAGTGCTCCGGGACTAGCGGGAGTTAGGAATGAGCAGTTCTTC
d_gene: NA; j_gene: TRBJ1-1; abundance: few; v_gene: TRBV11-2; CDR3aa: CASSPGSEAFF; CDR3nt: TGTGCCAGCAGCCCAGGCTCTGAAGCTTTCTTT
d_gene: NA; j_gene: TRBJ2-1; abundance: NA; v_gene: TRBV7-9; CDR3aa: CASSLGRDGPFF; CDR3nt: TGTGCCAGCAGCTTGGGGCGGGATGGGCCGTTCTTC
d_gene: TRBD2; j_gene: TRBJ2-7; abundance: NA; v_gene: TRBV20-1; CDR3aa: CSARSGGLYEQYF; CDR3nt: TGCAGTGCTAGGTCGGGAGGGCTATACGAGCAGTACTTC
d_gene: TRBD1; j_gene: TRBJ1-3; abundance: NA; v_gene: TRBV7-2; CDR3aa: CASSLARGTGLSGNTIYF; CDR3nt: TGTGCCAGCAGCTTAGCGCGGGGGACAGGTTTGAGTGGAAACACCATATATTTT
d_gene: NA; j_gene: TRBJ2-2; abundance: many; v_gene: TRBV6-1; CDR3aa: CASRPGRMNTGELFF; CDR3nt: TGTGCCAGCAGGCCCGGGAGAATGAACACCGGGGAGCTGTTTTTT
d_gene: NA; j_gene: TRBJ2-3; abundance: NA; v_gene: TRBV7-9; CDR3aa: CASSLVVTDWQYF; CDR3nt: TGTGCCAGCAGCTTAGTCGTGACAGATTGGCAGTATTTT
d_gene: NA; j_gene: TRBJ2-7; abundance: NA; v_gene: TRBV7-2; CDR3aa: CASSGSRTGEQYF; CDR3nt: TGTGCCAGCAGCGGAAGCAGGACGGGCGAGCAGTACTTC
d_gene: TRBD1; j_gene: TRBJ1-1; abundance: many; v_gene: TRBV5-1; CDR3aa: CASRGGGRNTEAFF; CDR3nt: TGCGCCAGCAGAGGGGGCGGCCGGAACACTGAAGCTTTCTTT
d_gene: TRBD1; j_gene: TRBJ1-3; abundance: many; v_gene: TRBV10-3; CDR3aa: CAISDPGGSFNTIYF; CDR3nt: TGTGCCATCAGTGATCCAGGGGGCTCCTTCAACACCATATATTTT
d_gene: TRBD2; j_gene: TRBJ2-3; abundance: NA; v_gene: TRBV7-2; CDR3aa: CASSLPEAGEFTDTQYF; CDR3nt: TGTGCCAGCAGCTTACCGGAAGCGGGAGAGTTCACAGATACGCAGTATTTT
d_gene: TRBD2; j_gene: TRBJ2-6; abundance: few; v_gene: TRBV27; CDR3aa: CASSSGLAGGPTGANVLTF; CDR3nt: TGTGCCAGCAGTTCGGGACTAGCGGGAGGGCCTACCGGGGCCAACGTCCTGACTTTC
d_gene: NA; j_gene: TRBJ1-5; abundance: few; v_gene: TRBV4-3; CDR3aa: CASSQDMPGPDSNQPQHF; CDR3nt: TGCGCCAGCAGCCAAGATATGCCGGGCCCCGATAGCAATCAGCCCCAGCATTTT
d_gene: NA; j_gene: TRBJ1-2; abundance: NA; v_gene: TRBV29-1; CDR3aa: CSAGGIYGYTF; CDR3nt: TGCAGCGCTGGCGGGATCTATGGCTACACCTTC